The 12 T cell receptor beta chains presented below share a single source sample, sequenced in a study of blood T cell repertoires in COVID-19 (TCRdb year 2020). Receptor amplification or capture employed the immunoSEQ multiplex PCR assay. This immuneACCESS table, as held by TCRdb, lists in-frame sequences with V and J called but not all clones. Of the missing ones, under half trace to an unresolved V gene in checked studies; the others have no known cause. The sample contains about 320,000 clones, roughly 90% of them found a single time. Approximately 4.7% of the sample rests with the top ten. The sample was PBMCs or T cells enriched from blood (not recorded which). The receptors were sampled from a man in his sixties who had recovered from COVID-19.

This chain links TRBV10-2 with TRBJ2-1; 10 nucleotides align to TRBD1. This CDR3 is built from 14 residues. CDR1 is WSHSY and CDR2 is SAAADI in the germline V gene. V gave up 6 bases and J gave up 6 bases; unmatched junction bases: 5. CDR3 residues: CASRGTGAPNEQFF. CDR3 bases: TGCGCCAGCAGGGGGACAGGGGCCCCCAATGAGCAGTTCTTC.

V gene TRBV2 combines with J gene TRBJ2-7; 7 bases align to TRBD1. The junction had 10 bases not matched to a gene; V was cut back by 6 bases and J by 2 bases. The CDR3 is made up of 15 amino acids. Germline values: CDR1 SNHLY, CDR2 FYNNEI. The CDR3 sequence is CASSGIDRVPYEQYF. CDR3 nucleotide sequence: TGTGCCAGCAGCGGCATCGACAGGGTGCCCTACGAGCAGTACTTC.

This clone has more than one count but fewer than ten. CDR3 residues: CATRRGSGTGELFF. The CDR3 DNA sequence: TGTGCCACTCGACGAGGGAGCGGCACCGGGGAGCTGTTTTTT. V usage is TRBV2 and J usage is TRBJ2-2, with a weak D call TRBD2 (5 bases). The CDR3 extends over 14 amino acids. Trimming removed 10 bases from V and 4 bases from J, with 16 bases in between. Germline CDR1 SNHLY, CDR2 FYNNEI.

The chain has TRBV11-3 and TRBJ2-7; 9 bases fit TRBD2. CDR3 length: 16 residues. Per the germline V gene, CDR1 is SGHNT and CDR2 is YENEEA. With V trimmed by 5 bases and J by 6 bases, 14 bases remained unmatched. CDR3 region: CASSARGASGMGEQYF. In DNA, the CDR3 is TGTGCCAGCAGCGCCCGTGGGGCTAGCGGGATGGGCGAGCAGTACTTC.

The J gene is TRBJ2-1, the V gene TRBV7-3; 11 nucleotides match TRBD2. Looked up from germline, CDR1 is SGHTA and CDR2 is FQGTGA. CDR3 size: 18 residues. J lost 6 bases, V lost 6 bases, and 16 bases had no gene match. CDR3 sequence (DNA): TGTGCCAGCAGGCTTCAGCCTCCGGGACTAGCGGATACCAATGAGCAGTTCTTC. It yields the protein CASRLQPPGLADTNEQFF.

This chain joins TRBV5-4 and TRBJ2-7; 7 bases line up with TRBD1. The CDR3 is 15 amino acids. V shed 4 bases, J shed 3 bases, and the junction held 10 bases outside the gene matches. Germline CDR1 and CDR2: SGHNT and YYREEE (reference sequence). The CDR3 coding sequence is TGTGCCAGCAGCCCCTCCGACAGGGAAATCTACGAGCAGTACTTC. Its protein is CASSPSDREIYEQYF.

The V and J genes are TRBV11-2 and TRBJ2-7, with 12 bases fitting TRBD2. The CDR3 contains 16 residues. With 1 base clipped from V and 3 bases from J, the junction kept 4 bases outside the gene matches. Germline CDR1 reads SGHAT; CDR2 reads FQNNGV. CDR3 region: CASSLGRLAGVYEQYF. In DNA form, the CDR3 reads TGTGCCAGCAGCTTAGGAAGACTAGCGGGAGTCTACGAGCAGTACTTC.

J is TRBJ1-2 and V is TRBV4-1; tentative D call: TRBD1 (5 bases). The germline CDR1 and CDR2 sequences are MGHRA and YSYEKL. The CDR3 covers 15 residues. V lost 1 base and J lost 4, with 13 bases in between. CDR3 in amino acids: CASSQGEGRIYGYTF. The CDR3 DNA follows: TGCGCCAGCAGCCAAGGGGAGGGGCGGATCTATGGCTACACCTTC.

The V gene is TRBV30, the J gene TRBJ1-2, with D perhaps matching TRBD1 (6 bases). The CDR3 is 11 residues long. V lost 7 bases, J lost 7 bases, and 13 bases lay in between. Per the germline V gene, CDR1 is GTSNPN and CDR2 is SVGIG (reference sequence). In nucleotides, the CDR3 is TGTGCCTCCCTGGACAGATCTGGCTACACCTTC. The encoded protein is CASLDRSGYTF.

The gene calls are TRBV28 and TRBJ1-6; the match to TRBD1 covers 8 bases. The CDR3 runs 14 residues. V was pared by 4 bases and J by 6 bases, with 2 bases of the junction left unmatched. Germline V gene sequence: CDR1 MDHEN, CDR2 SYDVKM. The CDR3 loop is CASSSTGANSPLHF. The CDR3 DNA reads TGTGCCAGCAGTTCGACAGGGGCTAATTCACCCCTCCACTTT.

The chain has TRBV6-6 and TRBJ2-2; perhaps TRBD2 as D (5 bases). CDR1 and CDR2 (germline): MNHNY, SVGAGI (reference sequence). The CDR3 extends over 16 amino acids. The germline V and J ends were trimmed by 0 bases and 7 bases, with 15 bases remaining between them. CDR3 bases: TGTGCCAGCAGTTACTCAACCGGGAAGAACGGCGGGGAGCTGTTTTTT. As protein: CASSYSTGKNGGELFF.

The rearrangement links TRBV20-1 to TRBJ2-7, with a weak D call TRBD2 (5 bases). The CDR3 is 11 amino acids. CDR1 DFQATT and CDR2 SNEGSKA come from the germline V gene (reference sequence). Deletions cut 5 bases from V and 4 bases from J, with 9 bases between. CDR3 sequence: CSASEVYEQYF. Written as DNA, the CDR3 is TGCAGTGCTTCGGAGGTGTACGAGCAGTACTTC.